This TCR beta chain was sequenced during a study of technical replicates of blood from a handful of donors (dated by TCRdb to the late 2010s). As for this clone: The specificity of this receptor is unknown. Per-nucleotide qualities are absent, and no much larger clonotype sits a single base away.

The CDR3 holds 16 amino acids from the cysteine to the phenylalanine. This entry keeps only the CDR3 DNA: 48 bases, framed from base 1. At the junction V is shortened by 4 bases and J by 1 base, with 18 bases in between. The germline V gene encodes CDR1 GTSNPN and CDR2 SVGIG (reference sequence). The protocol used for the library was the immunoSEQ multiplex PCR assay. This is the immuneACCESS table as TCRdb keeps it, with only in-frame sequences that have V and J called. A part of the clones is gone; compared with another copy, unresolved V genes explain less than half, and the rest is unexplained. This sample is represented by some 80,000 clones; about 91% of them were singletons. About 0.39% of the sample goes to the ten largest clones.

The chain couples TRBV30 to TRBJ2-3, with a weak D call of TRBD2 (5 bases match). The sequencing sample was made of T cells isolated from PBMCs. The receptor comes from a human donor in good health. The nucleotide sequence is TGTGCCTGGAATCACTTACATGAGGGAGGCACAGATACGCAGTATTTT. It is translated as CAWNHLHEGGTDTQYF.